This T cell receptor beta chain was captured in a study of cytomegalovirus exposure and HLA in healthy donors. CDR1 is SGHRS, CDR2 YFSETQ, per germline. V lost 4 bases and J lost 8, with 21 bases in between. The CDR3 loop spans 16 amino acids. With regard to this clone: Its antigen is undetermined.

The PCR made use of 60 Vbeta and 13 Jbeta primers. Method: immunoSEQ multiplex PCR; TCRdb's copy keeps in-frame clones and lacks some. This table holds around 100,000 clones, approximately 80% found once. Study-wide results and limits: In presence/absence analyses, roughly uniform sequencing depth across donors was assumed. In an earlier analysis, about 87% or about 30%: the productive usage of most TCR beta V segments.

Donors sampled were nominally healthy, though unrecorded immune exposures were likely. This sequence joins TRBV5-1 and TRBJ1-4, with D possibly being TRBD1 (5 bases). This clonotype originated in a female donor in good health and CMV-seropositive. The sequencing sample was made of PBMCs. CDR3 residues: CASSPASEGLSEKLFF. The CDR3 nucleotides read TGCGCCAGCAGCCCGGCGTCGGAGGGGTTAAGCGAAAAACTGTTTTTT.